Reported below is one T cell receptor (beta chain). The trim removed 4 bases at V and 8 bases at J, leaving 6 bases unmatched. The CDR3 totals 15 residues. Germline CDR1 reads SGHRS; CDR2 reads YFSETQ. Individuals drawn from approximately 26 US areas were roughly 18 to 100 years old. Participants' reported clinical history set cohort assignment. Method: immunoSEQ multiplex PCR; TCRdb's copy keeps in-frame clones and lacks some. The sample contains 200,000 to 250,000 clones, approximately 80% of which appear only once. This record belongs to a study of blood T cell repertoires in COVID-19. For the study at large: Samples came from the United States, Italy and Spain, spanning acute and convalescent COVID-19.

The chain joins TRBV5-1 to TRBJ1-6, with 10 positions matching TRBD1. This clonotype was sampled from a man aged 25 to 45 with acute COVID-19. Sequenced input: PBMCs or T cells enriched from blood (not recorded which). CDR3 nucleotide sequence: TGCGCCAGCAGCCTACGGACAGGGGGAGATTCACCCCTCCACTTT. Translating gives CASSLRTGGDSPLHF.